The 4 T cell receptor beta chains reported below all come from one sample, sequenced in a study of siplizumab effects on memory and regulatory T cells. Only in-frame clones appear in the TCRdb table, and some are missing; sequencing was by immunoSEQ multiplex PCR. The repertoire has about 100,000 clones, about 90% of them found once; the top ten carry 2.5% to 3%. Source material: CD4+ T cells sorted from blood. The source of these receptors is a human donor in good health. Some clones in this sample may be carry-over from other donors' samples.

This chain joins TRBV29-1 and TRBJ1-1; weak D call: TRBD1 (6 bases). From germline, CDR1 is SQVTM and CDR2 ANQGSEA. CDR3 length: 13 residues. V was clipped by 4 bases and J by 6 bases, with 15 bases between them. CDR3 nucleotides: TGCAGCGTTGGTAGGGGGACGGAGGCTGAAGCTTTCTTT. This gives the protein CSVGRGTEAEAFF.

In this sample, this clone turned up once. This rearrangement joins TRBV6-6 to TRBJ1-2; D remains ambiguous. V was pared by 0 bases and J by 0 bases, with 2 bases between. CDR3 length: 13 amino acids. Germline V gene sequence: CDR1 MNHNY, CDR2 SVGAGI (reference sequence). The CDR3 is CASSYSANYGYTF. The CDR3 DNA reads as TGTGCCAGCAGTTACTCGGCTAACTATGGCTACACCTTC.

This rearrangement joins TRBV5-4 to TRBJ2-2; 10 nucleotides match TRBD2. J lost 2 bases, V lost 4 bases, and 5 bases had no gene match. The CDR3 spans 16 residues. CDR1 and CDR2 from the germline V gene are SGHNT and YYREEE (reference sequence). The CDR3 loop is CASSPGTSDNTGELFF. CDR3 nucleotide sequence: TGTGCCAGCAGCCCGGGGACTAGCGATAACACCGGGGAGCTGTTTTTT.

This clone was counted a single time. J is TRBJ2-2 and V is TRBV11-2; a weak D match, TRBD1 (5 bases). The V gene's germline CDR1 is SGHAT and CDR2 FQNNGV. The ends were cut back, 2 bases at V and 4 bases at J, with 17 bases in the middle. The CDR3 has 17 residues. As DNA, the CDR3 is TGTGCCAGCAGCTTAAATCCCCAGGGTACCTCCACCGGGGAGCTGTTTTTT. Translating it yields CASSLNPQGTSTGELFF.